The 13 T cell receptor beta chains presented below share a single source sample, sequenced in a study of cytomegalovirus exposure and HLA in healthy donors. TCRdb keeps only in-frame clones here, not all; method: immunoSEQ multiplex PCR. Of over 150,000 clones in the sample, more than 70% were seen once. Material: PBMCs. The source is a human donor in good health.

This rearrangement joins TRBV19 to TRBJ1-4; D ambiguous. CDR3 length equals 16 residues. CDR1 is LNHDA, CDR2 SQIVND, per germline (reference sequence). The V end was cut by 4 bases, the J end by 0 bases, with 12 bases between. CDR3 loop: CASSTPEAATNEKLFF. In DNA, the CDR3 is TGTGCCAGTAGTACCCCCGAGGCAGCAACTAATGAAAAACTGTTTTTT.

In nucleotides, the CDR3 is TGTGCCACCAGCAGAGAGGATGCTAGCGGGACAAGCACAGATACGCAGTATTTT. Residues: CATSREDASGTSTDTQYF. The rearrangement joins TRBV15 to TRBJ2-3; 9 positions agree with TRBD2. This CDR3 comprises 18 residues. After removal of 0 bases from V and 0 bases from J, the junction contained 7 bases not matched to a gene. CDR1 LNHNV and CDR2 YYDKDF come from the germline V gene (reference sequence).

This clone appeared once. The chain joins TRBV11-2 to TRBJ1-1, with 8 bases lining up with TRBD1. V shed 3 bases, J shed 4 bases, and the junction held 7 bases outside the gene matches. The CDR3 runs 15 residues. Per germline, CDR1 SGHAT and CDR2 FQNNGV. The CDR3, as DNA: TGTGCCAGCAGCTTGACAGGGGAGGGGAGCACTGAAGCTTTCTTT. It translates to CASSLTGEGSTEAFF.

This clone was observed a single time. The chain recombines TRBV29-1 with TRBJ1-1; a possible D gene is TRBD1 (5 bases). The CDR3 length is 12 residues. Deletions cut 6 bases from V and 6 bases from J, with 14 bases between. The V gene's germline CDR1 is SQVTM and CDR2 ANQGSEA. CDR3 region: CSVKGVSPEAFF. CDR3 nucleotide sequence: TGCAGCGTCAAAGGGGTGTCCCCTGAAGCTTTCTTT.

This clone showed up just once. This chain joins TRBV7-2 and TRBJ2-5; maybe TRBD2 (6 bases). Germline assignment: CDR1 SGHTA and CDR2 FQGNSA. The length of the CDR3 is 13 residues. The germline V and J ends were trimmed by 6 bases and 8 bases, with 16 bases remaining between them. CDR3 in DNA: TGTGCCAGCAGTCCCCGGGGGATTGGTACCCAGTACTTC. Translation: CASSPRGIGTQYF.

This clone was counted a few times. The genes are TRBV29-1 and TRBJ2-7; 8 positions agree with TRBD2. The CDR3 loop spans 12 amino acids. V was clipped by 6 bases and J by 3 bases; unmatched bases: 4. Germline values: CDR1 SQVTM, CDR2 ANQGSEA. CDR3 DNA: TGCAGCGTAGAGACTAGCGACTACGAGCAGTACTTC. The encoded protein is CSVETSDYEQYF.

The table lists this clone with a count of one. The rearrangement links TRBV18 to TRBJ1-1; D unclear. Germline V lookup: CDR1 KGHSH, CDR2 LQKENI. V lost 2 bases to trimming and J lost 5 bases, with 12 bases between them. The CDR3 has 14 amino acids. The CDR3 sequence is CASSPWAAKTEAFF. The CDR3 DNA reads as TGTGCCAGCTCACCATGGGCAGCAAAGACTGAAGCTTTCTTT.

This clone was detected once. The chain couples TRBV5-1 to TRBJ1-1; 7 bases are a match to TRBD1. The V and J ends lost 4 bases and 0 bases, in that order; junction bases with no gene match: 9. The germline V gene has CDR1 SGHRS and CDR2 YFSETQ. CDR3 length: 16 amino acids. CDR3 region: CASSTGTAAMNTEAFF. The CDR3 DNA reads as TGCGCCAGCAGCACGGGGACAGCCGCCATGAACACTGAAGCTTTCTTT.

The rearrangement links TRBV5-4 to TRBJ1-6; no definite D call. The germline V gene encodes CDR1 SGHNT and CDR2 YYREEE (reference sequence). The CDR3 totals 16 residues. V was cut by 0 bases and J by 1 base, with 8 bases left in between. The CDR3 loop reads CASSLAEVSYNSPLHF. The CDR3 nucleotides read TGTGCCAGCAGCTTGGCCGAGGTATCCTATAATTCACCCCTCCACTTT. The full variable domain, with the rest looked up from reference TRBV5-4 and TRBJ1-6, is ETGVTQSPTHLIKTRGQQVTLRCSSQSGHNTVSWYQQALGQGPQFIFQYYREEENGRGNFPPRFSGLQFPNYSSELNVNALELDDSALYLCASSLAEVSYNSPLHFGNGTRLTVT.

This chain connects TRBV5-1 to TRBJ1-1; a weak D match, TRBD1 (6 bases). V lost 3 bases, J lost 5 bases, and 20 bases lay in between. Germline-derived CDR1 and CDR2 are SGHRS and YFSETQ. The CDR3 has 16 residues. CDR3 nucleotide sequence: TGCGCCAGCAGCTCCAACTTACCAGGGGTTGATACTGAAGCTTTCTTT. This encodes CASSSNLPGVDTEAFF.

The V call is TRBV29-1, the J call TRBJ2-1, with 9 bases identical to TRBD1. The CDR3 extends over 15 amino acids. With V trimmed by 4 bases and J by 3 bases, 7 bases remained unmatched. The germline gives CDR1 SQVTM, CDR2 ANQGSEA. The CDR3 here is CSVGGDRAFYNEQFF. The CDR3 DNA reads TGCAGCGTTGGTGGGGACAGGGCCTTCTACAATGAGCAGTTCTTC.

The J gene is TRBJ1-5, the V gene TRBV28; D gene uncertain. The CDR3 extends over 13 amino acids. Trimming cost V 3 bases and J 6 bases, with 9 bases left between them. CDR1 MDHEN and CDR2 SYDVKM come from the germline V gene. Here the CDR3 DNA reads TGTGCCAGCAGTTTTTATCTCGGTCAGCCCCAGCATTTT. Translated, it gives CASSFYLGQPQHF.

V is TRBV4-2 and J is TRBJ1-1, with 8 positions matching TRBD1. Germline trimming cut 1 base from V and 7 bases from J; bases unmatched to any gene: 17. The CDR3 contains 18 residues. In germline, CDR1 is LGHNA, CDR2 YNFKEQ. The CDR3 DNA reads as TGTGCCAGCAGCCAAGGGGAGCCAGGGGGCTTTGGTAACGGTGAAGCTTTCTTT. Its translation is CASSQGEPGGFGNGEAFF.